This T cell receptor beta chain was captured by sequencing in a study of cytomegalovirus exposure and HLA in healthy donors. Study-level findings and limits: Rarity held for most TCR sequences, but there were some public TCRs that occurred in many donors. The authors listed around 150 TCR beta chains as cytomegalovirus-associated. The tendency of first-cohort TCR clusters to co-occur in the roughly 120 validation repertoires was identified by a subsequent analysis.

In the case of this clone: Its specificity is unknown.

The study drew the donors from its approximately 110-subject validation cohort, separate from the roughly 700-subject first cohort. The CDR3 sequence is 15 residues long. V was clipped by 0 bases and J by 2 bases, with 10 bases between them. The V gene's germline CDR1 is SGHNT and CDR2 YYREEE (reference sequence). Data came from immunoSEQ multiplex PCR; TCRdb stores just in-frame clones and leaves some out. The sample has about 190,000 clones; about 80% are singletons. This TCR was sampled from a man aged 18 to 30 in good health and CMV-seropositive. The chain combines TRBV5-4 with TRBJ2-3; D gene ambiguous. Sample: PBMCs. The CDR3 DNA reads TGTGCCAGCAGCTTGGAGCCTAGAAACACAGATACGCAGTATTTT. Translation: CASSLEPRNTDTQYF. Complete variable domain (other parts from reference TRBV5-4 and TRBJ2-3): ETGVTQSPTHLIKTRGQQVTLRCSSQSGHNTVSWYQQALGQGPQFIFQYYREEENGRGNFPPRFSGLQFPNYSSELNVNALELDDSALYLCASSLEPRNTDTQYFGPGTRLTVL.